A selection of T cell receptor beta chains follows, all from one sample in a study of CD8 T cells in ankylosing spondylitis. TCRdb reprocessed the 5' RACE reads via MiXCR and lists one record per CDR3 protein. Here the sample spans approximately 150,000 distinct CDR3 sequences, about 15% being singletons. Sequencing input: blood, either unsorted or a sorted T cell fraction (not recorded which). The source is a male donor with ankylosing spondylitis. CDR3s include the opening cysteine and the closing phenylalanine or tryptophan. A D gene is named only where the DNA matches it firmly. Only some rows state a clone size, as once, few, many or a class for expanded clones.

v_call	j_call	clone_size	d_call	cdr3_nt	cdr3_aa
TRBV27	TRBJ2-3	.	TRBD2	TGTGCCAGCAGTTCCCGACTAGCGCCCACAGATACGCAGTATTTT	CASSSRLAPTDTQYF
TRBV20-1	TRBJ2-3	.	.	TGCAGTGCTAGAAACCGACTGGCCGGCACAGATACGCAGTATTTT	CSARNRLAGTDTQYF
TRBV7-9	TRBJ2-1	many	.	TGTGCCAGCAGCCGAGAATGGACTTCTTACAATGAGCAGTTCTTC	CASSREWTSYNEQFF
TRBV11-3	TRBJ1-2	.	.	TGTGCCAGCAGCTTACGGGAGCACTATGGCTACACCTTC	CASSLREHYGYTF
TRBV6-2/TRBV6-3	TRBJ1-6	.	TRBD1	TGTGCCAGCAGTTACGAACCCGGAAACAGGGGAATCTCCTATAATTCACCCCTCCACTTT	CASSYEPGNRGISYNSPLHF
TRBV14	TRBJ2-7	few	.	TGTGCCAGCAGCCAATTCCAGGGGAGCTCCTACGAGCAGTACTTC	CASSQFQGSSYEQYF
TRBV5-1	TRBJ1-1	.	.	TGCGCCAGCAGCTTGAATTGGGTGAACACTGAAGCTTTCTTT	CASSLNWVNTEAFF
TRBV28	TRBJ2-3	.	TRBD2	TGTGCCAGCAGTTTTCTCATCCCCCGACTAGCGGGAGGACCTGGGAAAGGCACAGATACGCAGTATTTT	CASSFLIPRLAGGPGKGTDTQYF
TRBV4-2	TRBJ2-7	.	TRBD2	TGTGCCAGCAGCCAACTAGCGGGAGACGGCTACGAGCAGTACTTC	CASSQLAGDGYEQYF
TRBV9	TRBJ2-7	.	.	TGTGCCAGCAGCGTAGGGGCCGGTCGGGGCTACGAGCAGTACTTC	CASSVGAGRGYEQYF
TRBV18	TRBJ2-2	once	TRBD2	TGTGCCAGCTCACCAGGACTAGCGGGAGGTGAAACCGGGGAGCTGTTTTTT	CASSPGLAGGETGELFF
TRBV25-1	TRBJ2-1	few	.	TGTGCCAGCCGGTGGGGGATTAGCCGGAGTGAGCAGTTCTTC	CASRWGISRSEQFF
TRBV10-3	TRBJ2-5	.	TRBD2	TGTGCCATCAGTGTAGAGAGACTAGCGGGAGGGCCCGATCAAGAGACCCAGTACTTC	CAISVERLAGGPDQETQYF
TRBV2	TRBJ1-6	once	.	TGTGCCAGCAGGGCCGTCGCGGCCCTCCGCTTT	CASRAVAALRF
TRBV27	TRBJ2-1	.	.	TGTGCCAGCAGTTCGGGTAGCGGCTATGCCTACAATGAGCAGTTCTTC	CASSSGSGYAYNEQFF
TRBV28	TRBJ1-5	once	.	TGTGCCAGCCACCCTCGCGGCCGAAGCAATCAGCCCCAGCATTTT	CASHPRGRSNQPQHF
TRBV5-6	TRBJ2-1	many	.	TGTGCCAGCAGCTTGGGTCCAAACAATGAGCAGTTCTTC	CASSLGPNNEQFF
TRBV7-8	TRBJ2-7	few	TRBD1	TGTGCCAGCAGCCTTAGACAGGGACCATCCTACGAGCAGTACTTC	CASSLRQGPSYEQYF
TRBV7-9	TRBJ2-7	few	TRBD1	TGTGCCAGCAGCTTACCTCTGGGACAGGGTCCCTCCTACGAGCAGTACTTC	CASSLPLGQGPSYEQYF
TRBV27	TRBJ2-1	once	TRBD2	TGTGCCAGCAGTTCGGGACTAGCGGGAAGCAATGAGCAGTTCTTC	CASSSGLAGSNEQFF
TRBV7-2	TRBJ2-7	.	TRBD2	TGTGCCAGCAGCACGGCGACTAGCGGGAGAATGGGCGAGCAGTACTTC	CASSTATSGRMGEQYF
TRBV28	TRBJ2-1	few	TRBD2	TGTGCCAGCAGTACCGTAGCGGGAGGGAACCACAATGAGCAGTTCTTC	CASSTVAGGNHNEQFF
TRBV5-1	TRBJ2-1	.	.	TGCGCCAGCAGCTTGGGCCAGGGAGAGAATGAGCAGTTCTTC	CASSLGQGENEQFF
TRBV12-3/TRBV12-4	TRBJ2-1	few	.	TGTGCCAGCAGTGGATCGCCGACGGAATGGGAGTTCTTC	CASSGSPTEWEFF
TRBV7-8	TRBJ1-1	.	.	TGTGCCAGCAGCTTAGTTAGGACAGCCACTGAAGCTTTCTTT	CASSLVRTATEAFF
TRBV29-1	TRBJ2-1	few	TRBD2	TGCAGCGTTGATCCAGCTAGCGGGGGCGGGGATGAGCAGTTCTTC	CSVDPASGGGDEQFF
TRBV2	TRBJ2-5	.	.	TGTGCCAGCAGGGAACAAGAGACCCAGTACTTC	CASREQETQYF
TRBV6-1	TRBJ2-7	few	.	TGTGCCAGCTCGTTGTTTGGCTCCTACGAGCAGTACTTC	CASSLFGSYEQYF
TRBV5-1	TRBJ2-3	few	.	TGCGCCAGCAGCTTATGGTCAGATACGCAGTATTTT	CASSLWSDTQYF
TRBV9	TRBJ1-1	.	.	TGTGCCAGCAGCGATGGGGAGGGCCGGAACACTGAAGCTTTCTTT	CASSDGEGRNTEAFF
TRBV29-1	TRBJ2-7	.	.	TGCAGCGTCCCGATGGGCTCCTACGAGCAGTACTTC	CSVPMGSYEQYF
TRBV5-5	TRBJ1-1	.	.	TGTGCCAGCAGCGACGCATGGGGCACTGAAGCTTTCTTT	CASSDAWGTEAFF
TRBV20-1	TRBJ2-7	few	TRBD2	TGCAGTGCTAGCCTGCCTAGCGGGAACCCCTACGAGCAGTACTTC	CSASLPSGNPYEQYF
TRBV5-1	TRBJ2-7	.	.	TGCGCCAGCAGCTTGGTCATCTCCTACGAGCAGTACTTC	CASSLVISYEQYF
TRBV30	TRBJ1-2	.	TRBD1	TGTGCCTGGACGGAGACAGGGATATGGGGCTACACCTTC	CAWTETGIWGYTF
TRBV6-1	TRBJ2-5	few	.	TGTGCCAGCAGTCAACAAGAGACCCAGTACTTC	CASSQQETQYF
TRBV9	TRBJ2-1	few	.	TGTGCCAGCAGCGTAGATTCAGGGAAGGTGTCGCAGTTCTTC	CASSVDSGKVSQFF
TRBV24-1	TRBJ2-1	.	TRBD2	TGTGCCACCAGTGATACCTTGACTAGCGAGCAGTTCTTC	CATSDTLTSEQFF
TRBV20-1	TRBJ2-1	few	TRBD1	TGCAGTGCCCCTAGCCGGACAGGGGTAGCCTGGGGTTACAATGAGCAGTTCTTC	CSAPSRTGVAWGYNEQFF
TRBV5-1	TRBJ1-1	.	.	TGCGCCAGCAGCTTGGTTGGCCAGAACACTGAAGCTTTCTTT	CASSLVGQNTEAFF
TRBV27	TRBJ1-4	medium-sized	.	TGTGCCAGCAGTTTGAGACCCATCCCGGGTGAAAAACTGTTTTTT	CASSLRPIPGEKLFF
TRBV27	TRBJ2-1	.	TRBD2	TGTGCCAGCAAGGGAGCGGGAGGGGAGGGCTATGAGCAGTTCTTC	CASKGAGGEGYEQFF
TRBV5-6	TRBJ1-1	.	TRBD1	TGTGCCAGCAGCTTTACAGGGGGCCTAAGGGCTTTCTTT	CASSFTGGLRAFF